This is a list of T cell receptor beta chains from one sample in a study of CD8+CD57+ T cells in acquired aplastic anemia. In TCRdb, the reads were re-called with MiXCR into one record per CDR3 protein. The sample lists over 150,000 distinct CDR3 sequences, 60% to 80% occurring once. Sequenced material: sorted CD4+, CD8+, or CD8+CD57+ T cells (not recorded which) from PBMCs. The source of these receptors is a human donor with aplastic anemia. Each CDR3 is given with its conserved first and last residue. The order of the fields is J gene, clone size, V gene, CDR3 length, D gene, CDR3 protein, CDR3 DNA. The D gene is left open where the match is weak. Clone size, where shown, is once, few, many, or a class for clones that have expanded.

j_call: TRBJ2-7
clone_size: many
v_call: TRBV10-3
cdr3_length: 13
d_call: NA
cdr3_aa: CAIWDSSSYEQYF
cdr3_nt: TGTGCCATCTGGGATTCTTCGTCCTACGAGCAGTACTTC

j_call: TRBJ2-5
clone_size: NA
v_call: TRBV10-3
cdr3_length: 15
d_call: TRBD2
cdr3_aa: CASMVATSAYETQYF
cdr3_nt: TGTGCCAGCATGGTAGCGACTAGCGCCTACGAGACCCAGTACTTC

j_call: TRBJ1-3
clone_size: NA
v_call: TRBV10-3
cdr3_length: 15
d_call: NA
cdr3_aa: CAISEKGGTVDTIYF
cdr3_nt: TGTGCCATCAGTGAGAAGGGCGGGACCGTGGACACCATATATTTT

j_call: TRBJ2-1
clone_size: NA
v_call: TRBV19
cdr3_length: 14
d_call: TRBD2
cdr3_aa: CATRLAGGYNEQFF
cdr3_nt: TGTGCCACCAGACTAGCGGGGGGTTACAATGAGCAGTTCTTC

j_call: TRBJ2-2
clone_size: NA
v_call: TRBV29-1
cdr3_length: 15
d_call: TRBD2
cdr3_aa: CSGAHGTSGSGELFF
cdr3_nt: TGCAGCGGCGCACACGGGACTAGCGGTTCCGGGGAGCTGTTTTTT

j_call: TRBJ2-2
clone_size: NA
v_call: TRBV29-1
cdr3_length: 14
d_call: NA
cdr3_aa: CSVQRDSYTGELFF
cdr3_nt: TGCAGCGTTCAAAGGGACTCTTACACCGGGGAGCTGTTTTTT

j_call: TRBJ2-1
clone_size: NA
v_call: TRBV19
cdr3_length: 15
d_call: NA
cdr3_aa: CASSIAGGQYNEQFF
cdr3_nt: TGTGCCAGTAGTATAGCGGGCGGACAATACAATGAGCAGTTCTTC

j_call: TRBJ2-3
clone_size: NA
v_call: TRBV10-3
cdr3_length: 16
d_call: TRBD2
cdr3_aa: CAIGGSGGAGGDTQYF
cdr3_nt: TGTGCCATCGGGGGTAGCGGGGGGGCCGGGGGAGATACGCAGTATTTT

j_call: TRBJ1-5
clone_size: few
v_call: TRBV11-2
cdr3_length: 15
d_call: NA
cdr3_aa: CASSSGLPGNQPQHF
cdr3_nt: TGTGCCAGCAGCTCGGGACTCCCGGGCAATCAGCCCCAGCATTTT

j_call: TRBJ1-5
clone_size: medium-sized
v_call: TRBV6-1
cdr3_length: 13
d_call: NA
cdr3_aa: CASSEWINQPQHF
cdr3_nt: TGTGCCAGCAGTGAATGGATTAATCAGCCCCAGCATTTT

j_call: TRBJ1-6
clone_size: NA
v_call: TRBV7-3
cdr3_length: 15
d_call: NA
cdr3_aa: CASSLGSGYNSPLHF
cdr3_nt: TGTGCCAGCAGCTTAGGCTCGGGTTATAATTCACCCCTCCACTTT

j_call: TRBJ1-1
clone_size: NA
v_call: TRBV5-6
cdr3_length: 13
d_call: NA
cdr3_aa: CASTGDLNTEAFF
cdr3_nt: TGTGCCAGTACCGGAGACCTGAACACTGAAGCTTTCTTT

j_call: TRBJ1-2
clone_size: NA
v_call: TRBV7-9
cdr3_length: 14
d_call: NA
cdr3_aa: CAMDQGQFNYGYTF
cdr3_nt: TGTGCCATGGACCAAGGGCAGTTTAACTATGGCTACACCTTC

j_call: TRBJ1-4
clone_size: NA
v_call: TRBV5-5
cdr3_length: 16
d_call: NA
cdr3_aa: CASSLAGTAGYEKLFF
cdr3_nt: TGTGCCAGCAGCTTGGCCGGTACCGCGGGGTATGAAAAACTGTTTTTT

j_call: TRBJ2-7
clone_size: once
v_call: TRBV5-1
cdr3_length: 14
d_call: NA
cdr3_aa: CASSLELAPYEQYF
cdr3_nt: TGCGCCAGCAGCTTGGAACTAGCCCCCTACGAGCAGTACTTC

j_call: TRBJ1-1
clone_size: NA
v_call: TRBV20-1
cdr3_length: 14
d_call: TRBD1
cdr3_aa: CSAQGDRGPTEAFF
cdr3_nt: TGCAGTGCTCAAGGTGACAGGGGGCCCACTGAAGCTTTCTTT

j_call: TRBJ2-1
clone_size: few
v_call: TRBV6-4
cdr3_length: 16
d_call: NA
cdr3_aa: CASSEGDTVSLNEQFF
cdr3_nt: TGTGCCAGCTCTGAAGGAGACACCGTTTCCCTAAATGAGCAGTTCTTC

j_call: TRBJ1-1
clone_size: NA
v_call: TRBV7-9
cdr3_length: 15
d_call: TRBD1
cdr3_aa: CASSLDGTGGTEAFF
cdr3_nt: TGTGCCAGCAGCTTGGACGGGACAGGGGGCACTGAAGCTTTCTTT

j_call: TRBJ2-7
clone_size: NA
v_call: TRBV7-9
cdr3_length: 12
d_call: NA
cdr3_aa: CASSMTEHEQYF
cdr3_nt: TGTGCCAGCAGCATGACAGAGCACGAGCAGTACTTC

j_call: TRBJ2-7
clone_size: NA
v_call: TRBV5-1
cdr3_length: 15
d_call: TRBD1
cdr3_aa: CASSVTGTGFYEQYF
cdr3_nt: TGCGCCAGCAGCGTGACAGGGACCGGGTTCTACGAGCAGTACTTC

j_call: TRBJ2-7
clone_size: once
v_call: TRBV5-1
cdr3_length: 16
d_call: NA
cdr3_aa: CASSLGDPHLHYEQYF
cdr3_nt: TGCGCCAGCAGCTTGGGGGACCCCCACCTCCACTACGAGCAGTACTTC

j_call: TRBJ2-3
clone_size: NA
v_call: TRBV7-2
cdr3_length: 14
d_call: NA
cdr3_aa: CASSLVEGVRTQYF
cdr3_nt: TGTGCCAGCAGCTTGGTGGAGGGAGTGAGAACGCAGTATTTT

j_call: TRBJ1-1
clone_size: few
v_call: TRBV7-8
cdr3_length: 13
d_call: NA
cdr3_aa: CASSLKLGPEAFF
cdr3_nt: TGTGCCAGCAGCTTAAAGCTGGGACCTGAAGCTTTCTTT

j_call: TRBJ2-2
clone_size: NA
v_call: TRBV15
cdr3_length: 15
d_call: TRBD1
cdr3_aa: CATSRTNRGAGELFF
cdr3_nt: TGTGCCACCAGCAGAACGAACAGGGGTGCCGGGGAGCTGTTTTTT

j_call: TRBJ2-1
clone_size: many
v_call: TRBV6-1
cdr3_length: 10
d_call: NA
cdr3_aa: CASSDNEQFF
cdr3_nt: TGTGCCAGCAGTGACAATGAGCAGTTCTTC

j_call: TRBJ1-1
clone_size: NA
v_call: TRBV19
cdr3_length: 14
d_call: NA
cdr3_aa: CASGTPRGYTEAFF
cdr3_nt: TGTGCCAGTGGTACCCCCCGAGGTTACACTGAAGCTTTCTTT

j_call: TRBJ1-4
clone_size: NA
v_call: TRBV7-9
cdr3_length: 16
d_call: NA
cdr3_aa: CTSSPAIMGASQKLFF
cdr3_nt: TGTACCAGCAGCCCCGCAATTATGGGGGCCTCTCAGAAACTGTTTTTT

j_call: TRBJ2-7
clone_size: few
v_call: TRBV19
cdr3_length: 14
d_call: TRBD2
cdr3_aa: CASSIGLAGYEQYF
cdr3_nt: TGTGCCAGTAGTATAGGGCTAGCGGGCTACGAGCAGTACTTC

j_call: TRBJ1-5
clone_size: NA
v_call: TRBV20-1
cdr3_length: 13
d_call: NA
cdr3_aa: CSAHSDSNQPQHF
cdr3_nt: TGCAGTGCTCACAGCGATAGCAATCAGCCCCAGCATTTT

j_call: TRBJ1-1
clone_size: NA
v_call: TRBV15
cdr3_length: 13
d_call: NA
cdr3_aa: CATSRSGNTEAFF
cdr3_nt: TGTGCCACCAGCAGATCAGGGAACACTGAAGCTTTCTTT

j_call: TRBJ2-3
clone_size: NA
v_call: TRBV20-1
cdr3_length: 15
d_call: TRBD2
cdr3_aa: CSAISGLAGTDTQYF
cdr3_nt: TGCAGTGCTATATCCGGACTAGCGGGCACAGATACGCAGTATTTT

j_call: TRBJ2-1
clone_size: few
v_call: TRBV2
cdr3_length: 12
d_call: NA
cdr3_aa: CASKGGDNEQFF
cdr3_nt: TGTGCCAGCAAAGGGGGAGACAATGAGCAGTTCTTC

j_call: TRBJ2-1
clone_size: NA
v_call: TRBV7-7
cdr3_length: 14
d_call: NA
cdr3_aa: CASSLAHGRGEHFF
cdr3_nt: TGTGCTAGCAGCTTAGCGCACGGACGGGGAGAGCATTTCTTC

j_call: TRBJ2-3
clone_size: NA
v_call: TRBV19
cdr3_length: 14
d_call: NA
cdr3_aa: CASSPGSGAYTQYF
cdr3_nt: TGTGCCAGTAGCCCAGGGTCAGGGGCGTATACGCAGTATTTT

j_call: TRBJ2-5
clone_size: NA
v_call: TRBV6-4
cdr3_length: 14
d_call: NA
cdr3_aa: CASSVQAAQETQYF
cdr3_nt: TGTGCCAGCAGTGTACAAGCGGCCCAAGAGACCCAGTACTTC

j_call: TRBJ1-2
clone_size: NA
v_call: TRBV24-1
cdr3_length: 17
d_call: TRBD1
cdr3_aa: CATSDPTWTGSNYGYTF
cdr3_nt: TGTGCCACCAGTGATCCAACGTGGACAGGGTCTAACTATGGCTACACCTTC

j_call: TRBJ1-5
clone_size: many
v_call: TRBV2
cdr3_length: 13
d_call: NA
cdr3_aa: CASRGQGEQPQHF
cdr3_nt: TGTGCCAGCAGGGGGCAGGGCGAACAGCCCCAGCATTTT

j_call: TRBJ1-1
clone_size: NA
v_call: TRBV5-1
cdr3_length: 14
d_call: NA
cdr3_aa: CASSLGGQNTEAFF
cdr3_nt: TGCGCCAGCAGCTTGGGGGGACAGAACACTGAAGCTTTCTTT

j_call: TRBJ1-1
clone_size: once
v_call: TRBV19
cdr3_length: 15
d_call: NA
cdr3_aa: CASSPAGEMNTEAFF
cdr3_nt: TGTGCCAGTAGTCCGGCCGGGGAAATGAACACTGAAGCTTTCTTT

j_call: TRBJ1-1
clone_size: NA
v_call: TRBV29-1
cdr3_length: 12
d_call: NA
cdr3_aa: CSVGGGDTEAFF
cdr3_nt: TGCAGCGTTGGGGGCGGGGACACTGAAGCTTTCTTT

j_call: TRBJ2-5
clone_size: few
v_call: TRBV20-1
cdr3_length: 14
d_call: NA
cdr3_aa: CSARDMGGVETQYF
cdr3_nt: TGCAGTGCTAGAGATATGGGGGGAGTCGAGACCCAGTACTTC

j_call: TRBJ2-1
clone_size: NA
v_call: TRBV7-3
cdr3_length: 14
d_call: TRBD2
cdr3_aa: CASSEGLAGVEQFF
cdr3_nt: TGTGCCAGCAGCGAGGGACTAGCGGGAGTTGAGCAGTTCTTC

j_call: TRBJ1-2
clone_size: NA
v_call: TRBV30
cdr3_length: 13
d_call: NA
cdr3_aa: CAWSRGKWYGYIF
cdr3_nt: TGTGCCTGGAGTAGAGGGAAATGGTATGGCTACATCTTC

j_call: TRBJ1-2
clone_size: NA
v_call: TRBV20-1
cdr3_length: 15
d_call: NA
cdr3_aa: CSARDLGREGDGYTF
cdr3_nt: TGCAGTGCTAGAGACCTGGGACGGGAAGGAGATGGCTACACCTTC

j_call: TRBJ2-1
clone_size: once
v_call: TRBV7-3
cdr3_length: 13
d_call: NA
cdr3_aa: CASSLTWYNEQFF
cdr3_nt: TGTGCCAGCAGCTTAACTTGGTACAATGAGCAGTTCTTC

j_call: TRBJ2-3
clone_size: NA
v_call: TRBV20-1
cdr3_length: 15
d_call: TRBD2
cdr3_aa: CSASVFSGITDTQYF
cdr3_nt: TGCAGTGCTAGTGTCTTTAGCGGGATTACGGATACGCAGTATTTT